This is a list of T cell receptor beta chains from one sample in a study of siplizumab effects on memory and regulatory T cells. TCRdb's table, derived via immunoSEQ multiplex PCR, lists solely in-frame clones and lacks some. This table has about 50,000 clones, approximately 93% appearing once. Input material: CD8+ T cells sorted from blood. Receptors originate from a human donor in good health. The CDR3 runs from the conserved cysteine through the conserved F or W. Each record gives: CDR3 protein, CDR3 DNA, V gene, clone size, J gene, D gene. The D gene is left open where the match is weak. Expanded clones are given a class, and other clones once, few, many or no size at all.

CDR3 protein: CASSVWDSIYEQYF; CDR3 DNA: TGTGCCAGCAGCGTTTGGGACAGCATCTACGAGCAGTACTTC; V gene: TRBV5-4; clone size: once; J gene: TRBJ2-7; D gene: TRBD1
CDR3 protein: CASSLLFTEDQETQYF; CDR3 DNA: TGTGCCAGCAGCTTGCTATTTACAGAAGACCAAGAGACCCAGTACTTC; V gene: TRBV5-5; clone size: .; J gene: TRBJ2-5; D gene: .
CDR3 protein: CASSQGYYKRSSGNTIYF; CDR3 DNA: TGCGCCAGCAGCCAAGGGTATTATAAGAGGAGCTCTGGAAACACCATATATTTT; V gene: TRBV4-1; clone size: .; J gene: TRBJ1-3; D gene: .
CDR3 protein: CAISWTSGEQFF; CDR3 DNA: TGTGCCATCAGTTGGACTAGCGGTGAGCAGTTCTTC; V gene: TRBV10-3; clone size: .; J gene: TRBJ2-1; D gene: TRBD2
CDR3 protein: CASSPWETGTYEQYF; CDR3 DNA: TGTGCCAGCAGTCCCTGGGAGACAGGGACCTACGAGCAGTACTTC; V gene: TRBV28; clone size: few; J gene: TRBJ2-7; D gene: TRBD1
CDR3 protein: CASSLWGHEQYF; CDR3 DNA: TGTGCCAGCAGTTTATGGGGTCACGAGCAGTACTTC; V gene: TRBV28; clone size: .; J gene: TRBJ2-7; D gene: .
CDR3 protein: CASSSEREVVNEQYF; CDR3 DNA: TGTGCCAGCAGCTCAGAGCGGGAGGTTGTTAACGAGCAGTACTTC; V gene: TRBV7-6; clone size: .; J gene: TRBJ2-7; D gene: TRBD2
CDR3 protein: CASSPHRGRTAYEQYF; CDR3 DNA: TGTGCCAGCAGCCCACACAGGGGCCGAACAGCCTACGAGCAGTACTTC; V gene: TRBV7-9; clone size: .; J gene: TRBJ2-7; D gene: TRBD1
CDR3 protein: CASSVAVGGTSYNEQFF; CDR3 DNA: TGTGCCAGCAGCGTAGCTGTCGGGGGCACCTCCTACAATGAGCAGTTCTTC; V gene: TRBV9; clone size: .; J gene: TRBJ2-1; D gene: .
CDR3 protein: CASSLKGGHNEQFF; CDR3 DNA: TGTGCCAGCAGCTTAAAGGGGGGCCACAATGAGCAGTTCTTC; V gene: TRBV7-3; clone size: .; J gene: TRBJ2-1; D gene: .
CDR3 protein: CASSPGTGRVEQFF; CDR3 DNA: TGTGCCAGCAGCCCCGGGACAGGGAGGGTTGAGCAGTTCTTC; V gene: TRBV7-3; clone size: .; J gene: TRBJ2-1; D gene: TRBD1
CDR3 protein: CASSGAHEQFF; CDR3 DNA: TGTGCCAGCAGCGGCGCGCATGAGCAGTTCTTC; V gene: TRBV27; clone size: .; J gene: TRBJ2-1; D gene: .
CDR3 protein: CASRRDRDRGRGEQFF; CDR3 DNA: TGTGCCAGCAGGAGAGACAGGGACAGGGGGCGGGGAGAGCAGTTCTTC; V gene: TRBV2; clone size: .; J gene: TRBJ2-1; D gene: TRBD1
CDR3 protein: CASSQDGQETQYF; CDR3 DNA: TGCGCCAGCAGCCAAGATGGACAAGAGACCCAGTACTTC; V gene: TRBV4-1; clone size: .; J gene: TRBJ2-5; D gene: .
CDR3 protein: CASTGQGYYGYTF; CDR3 DNA: TGTGCCAGTACCGGACAGGGATACTATGGCTACACCTTC; V gene: TRBV27; clone size: .; J gene: TRBJ1-2; D gene: TRBD1
CDR3 protein: CASSPAVDEQYF; CDR3 DNA: TGCGCCAGCAGCCCGGCCGTGGACGAGCAGTACTTC; V gene: TRBV5-1; clone size: .; J gene: TRBJ2-7; D gene: .
CDR3 protein: CASSLSTGIYGYTF; CDR3 DNA: TGTGCCAGCAGTTTATCAACAGGGATCTATGGCTACACCTTC; V gene: TRBV27; clone size: .; J gene: TRBJ1-2; D gene: .
CDR3 protein: CASNDGGADYEQYF; CDR3 DNA: TGTGCCAGCAATGATGGGGGCGCAGACTACGAGCAGTACTTC; V gene: TRBV27; clone size: once; J gene: TRBJ2-7; D gene: .
CDR3 protein: CASSDLKPGTPPGYTF; CDR3 DNA: TGTGCCAGCAGTGATTTGAAACCGGGGACACCCCCTGGCTACACCTTC; V gene: TRBV6-1; clone size: once; J gene: TRBJ1-2; D gene: .
CDR3 protein: CASSERTGAELFF; CDR3 DNA: TGTGCCAGCAGCGAACGGACCGGGGCAGAACTGTTTTTT; V gene: TRBV9; clone size: .; J gene: TRBJ1-4; D gene: .
CDR3 protein: CASSLPLEGGSSGSTDTQYF; CDR3 DNA: TGTGCCAGCAGCTTACCTTTAGAGGGTGGGTCTAGCGGGAGCACAGATACGCAGTATTTT; V gene: TRBV7-8; clone size: .; J gene: TRBJ2-3; D gene: TRBD2
CDR3 protein: CASSPGQVMNTEAFF; CDR3 DNA: TGTGCCAGCTCACCGGGGCAAGTCATGAACACTGAAGCTTTCTTT; V gene: TRBV18; clone size: .; J gene: TRBJ1-1; D gene: .
CDR3 protein: CASSYYTGSSGELFF; CDR3 DNA: TGTGCCAGCAGTTACTACACCGGTAGCTCCGGGGAGCTGTTTTTT; V gene: TRBV6-5; clone size: once; J gene: TRBJ2-2; D gene: .
CDR3 protein: CAISEGRTEAFF; CDR3 DNA: TGTGCCATCAGTGAGGGTAGAACTGAAGCTTTCTTT; V gene: TRBV10-3; clone size: .; J gene: TRBJ1-1; D gene: .
CDR3 protein: CASSNRFRGPETEAFF; CDR3 DNA: TGTGCCAGCAGCAACCGTTTCCGGGGTCCGGAGACTGAAGCTTTCTTT; V gene: TRBV11-2; clone size: .; J gene: TRBJ1-1; D gene: .
CDR3 protein: CASSLYRGNSPLHF; CDR3 DNA: TGTGCCAGCAGTTTATACCGAGGGAATTCACCCCTCCACTTT; V gene: TRBV28; clone size: .; J gene: TRBJ1-6; D gene: .